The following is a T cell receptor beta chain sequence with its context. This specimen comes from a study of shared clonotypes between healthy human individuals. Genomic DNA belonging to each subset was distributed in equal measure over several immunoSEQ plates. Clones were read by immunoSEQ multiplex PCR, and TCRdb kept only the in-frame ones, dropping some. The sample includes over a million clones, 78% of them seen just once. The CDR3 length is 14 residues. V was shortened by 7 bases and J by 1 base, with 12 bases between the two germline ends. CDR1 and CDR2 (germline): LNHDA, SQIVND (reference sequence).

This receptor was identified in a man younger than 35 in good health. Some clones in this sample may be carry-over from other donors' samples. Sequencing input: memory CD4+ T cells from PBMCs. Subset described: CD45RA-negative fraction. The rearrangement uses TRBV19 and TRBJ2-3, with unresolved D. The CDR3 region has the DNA TGTGCCAGTAAGAGGTATACAGGCACAGATACGCAGTATTTT. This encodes CASKRYTGTDTQYF.